These 23 T cell receptor beta chains share one sample of origin, sequenced in a study of T-cell memory formation after mild COVID-19. TCRdb recomputed calls from the 5' RACE reads with MiXCR, one row per CDR3 protein. The table includes 550,000 to 650,000 distinct CDR3 sequences, around a sixth detected once. Sequencing was performed on PBMCs or a T cell subset sorted from them (not recorded which). These receptors were collected from an adult woman who had mild COVID-19 (a few samples of this study predate the infection). Cell type and time point are not known.

This rearrangement joins TRBV7-9 to TRBJ2-7, with 8 bases identical to TRBD2. V gave up 1 base and J gave up 5 bases; unmatched junction bases: 7. CDR3 length equals 15 residues. Germline CDR1 SEHNR, CDR2 FQNEAQ (reference sequence). The CDR3 DNA reads TGTGCCAGCAGCTTAGAATTGTCAGCGGGGGACGAGCAGTACTTC. Amino acid sequence: CASSLELSAGDEQYF.

J is TRBJ2-1 and V is TRBV19, with D possibly matching TRBD1 (6 bases). V lost 4 bases and J 8 bases, leaving 12 bases between the germline ends. Per the germline V gene, CDR1 is LNHDA and CDR2 is SQIVND (reference sequence). The CDR3 has 13 amino acids. As DNA, the CDR3 is TGTGCCAGTAGTAAGGGGGAGACCCATGAGCAGTTCTTC. Encoded protein: CASSKGETHEQFF.

This clonotype was detected only a few times. The chain carries TRBV29-1 and TRBJ1-1; no clear D. CDR3 length: 13 residues. CDR1 and CDR2 from the germline V gene are SQVTM and ANQGSEA. The V and J ends lost 7 bases and 3 bases respectively, with 15 bases between them. The CDR3, as DNA: TGCAGCGCCGCGGTTTCTAAGGACACTGAAGCTTTCTTT. Amino acid sequence: CSAAVSKDTEAFF.

Many counts were recorded for this clonotype. The rearrangement joins TRBV7-2 to TRBJ2-1, with D possibly TRBD2 on 6 matching bases. CDR3 size: 17 residues. Germline-derived CDR1 and CDR2 are SGHTA and FQGNSA. V was trimmed by 5 bases and J by 3 bases, leaving 20 bases between them. The CDR3 nucleotides read TGTGCCAGCAGCGAAGGGCGGGGTGAATCGGGCTACAATGAGCAGTTCTTC. Residues: CASSEGRGESGYNEQFF.

The V gene is TRBV29-1, the J gene TRBJ1-2; D uncertain. The germline V gene has CDR1 SQVTM and CDR2 ANQGSEA. V lost 4 bases and J 0 bases, leaving 6 bases between the germline ends. The CDR3 has 12 residues. The CDR3 here is CSVGSTNYGYTF. The CDR3 bases are TGCAGCGTTGGGAGTACTAACTATGGCTACACCTTC.

This clonotype was detected only a few times. This chain uses TRBV20-1 with TRBJ2-5; 9 bases agree with TRBD1. The CDR3 consists of 16 residues. Germline V CDR1 and CDR2: DFQATT, SNEGSKA (reference sequence). J was trimmed by 4 bases and V by 6 bases; bases with no gene match: 15. In DNA form, the CDR3 reads TGCAGTGCCTTAGACAGGGGGGGCCCAAAAAGAGAGACCCAGTACTTC. It yields the protein CSALDRGGPKRETQYF.

This clonotype was counted between two and nine times. J is TRBJ2-1 and V is TRBV6-2 or TRBV6-3, with 8 bases lining up with TRBD2. The V segment lost 2 bases and the J segment 6 bases; nucleotides outside the gene matches: 12. The CDR3 has 17 residues. Per the germline V gene, CDR1 is MNHEY and CDR2 is SVGEGT. CDR3 coding DNA: TGTGCCAGCAGTTACACACCGGGGGGGAGCATGGTCAATGAGCAGTTCTTC. Protein product: CASSYTPGGSMVNEQFF.

The rearrangement uses TRBV18 and TRBJ1-1; no reliable D call. The CDR3 is 15 residues long. Germline values: CDR1 KGHSH, CDR2 LQKENI. The V end lost 6 bases, the J end lost 1 base, and 15 bases lay between the germline ends. The CDR3 DNA follows: TGTGCCAGCTCCCCTTCACAAACTAAGAACACTGAAGCTTTCTTT. Protein sequence: CASSPSQTKNTEAFF.

This clonotype was observed many times. The V gene is TRBV15, the J gene TRBJ2-3; no firm D call. The ends were cut back, 1 base at V and 0 bases at J, with 11 bases in the middle. The CDR3 has 16 amino acids. Per the germline V gene, CDR1 is LNHNV and CDR2 is YYDKDF (reference sequence). The CDR3 loop is CATSRGVGGSTDTQYF. The CDR3 DNA sequence: TGTGCCACCAGCAGAGGTGTTGGCGGTAGCACAGATACGCAGTATTTT.

The rearrangement links TRBV15 to TRBJ2-5, with 15 bases matching TRBD2. V shed 6 bases and J 3 bases; nucleotides not matched to a gene: 2. CDR1 and CDR2 (germline): LNHNV, YYDKDF (reference sequence). The CDR3 loop spans 15 amino acids. Here the CDR3 reads CATRRTSGGEETQYF. Written as DNA, the CDR3 is TGTGCCACCAGGAGGACTAGCGGGGGGGAAGAGACCCAGTACTTC.

In its sample, this clonotype was seen many times. The chain uses TRBV24-1 and TRBJ2-1; maybe TRBD2 (6 bases). Germline CDR1 and CDR2: KGHDR and SFDVKD. The CDR3 totals 15 residues. V lost 4 bases and J lost 6, with 15 bases in between. CDR3 sequence: CATSDPTGLTNEQFF. The CDR3 DNA is TGTGCCACCAGTGACCCGACCGGACTAACCAATGAGCAGTTCTTC.

V and J are TRBV24-1 and TRBJ2-7, with D perhaps TRBD1 (6 bases). The CDR3 is 15 residues long. Germline V gene sequence: CDR1 KGHDR, CDR2 SFDVKD. The V and J ends lost 5 bases and 1 base respectively, with 14 bases between them. The CDR3 region has the DNA TGTGCCACCAGTGTTCCGACAGGCACTTCCTACGAGCAGTACTTC. Its translation: CATSVPTGTSYEQYF.

The chain uses TRBV24-1 and TRBJ2-1; TRBD1 aligns across 9 bases. There are 16 residues in the CDR3. With 4 bases clipped from V and 3 bases from J, the junction kept 6 bases outside the gene matches. The germline V gene has CDR1 KGHDR and CDR2 SFDVKD. The CDR3 DNA reads TGTGCCACCAGTGAAACCGGGACAGGGATCTACAATGAGCAGTTCTTC. The encoded protein is CATSETGTGIYNEQFF.

A few counts support this clonotype. The V gene is TRBV4-3, the J gene TRBJ1-2; D possibly corresponds to TRBD1 (5 bases). CDR3 size: 15 residues. V was pared by 0 bases and J by 2 bases, with 10 bases between. Germline CDR1 LGHNA, CDR2 YSLEER. CDR3 in DNA: TGCGCCAGCAGCCAAGATAGGTCAGGGAACTATGGCTACACCTTC. It yields the protein CASSQDRSGNYGYTF.

In its sample, this clonotype was seen a few times. V gene TRBV4-3 combines with J gene TRBJ2-1; perhaps TRBD2 as D (6 bases). Trimming stripped 0 bases from V and 7 bases from J, with 16 bases between. The germline V gene encodes CDR1 LGHNA and CDR2 YSLEER. CDR3 size: 16 residues. The DNA for the CDR3 is TGCGCCAGCAGCCAAGAGGGCCCCCCCGGAGGGAATGAGCAGTTCTTC. The encoded protein is CASSQEGPPGGNEQFF.

V and J are TRBV7-6 and TRBJ2-3; perhaps TRBD2 as D (6 bases). This CDR3 has 13 amino acids. Germline CDR1 is SGHVS and CDR2 is FNYEAQ. V dropped 3 bases and J dropped 6 bases, with 10 bases sitting between them. CDR3 nucleotides: TGTGCCAGCAGCTTGGACTATCCCGATACGCAGTATTTT. Its translation: CASSLDYPDTQYF.

This chain joins TRBV27 and TRBJ1-4; D possibly corresponds to TRBD1 (6 bases). V shed 3 bases and J shed 3 bases, with 11 bases lying between them. From germline, CDR1 is MNHEY and CDR2 SMNVEV (reference sequence). The CDR3 totals 15 residues. The DNA of the CDR3 is TGTGCCAGCAGTTTCGGGGGGGCGTCTAATGAAAAACTGTTTTTT. Translating it yields CASSFGGASNEKLFF.

CDR3 sequence: CASSLASVADTQYF. The CDR3 coding sequence is TGTGCCAGCAGTTTAGCGAGTGTGGCAGATACGCAGTATTTT. The chain joins TRBV27 to TRBJ2-3; D is uncertain. The CDR3 is 14 residues long. V was trimmed by 2 bases and J by 4 bases, leaving 10 bases between them. Germline values: CDR1 MNHEY, CDR2 SMNVEV (reference sequence).

This clonotype was observed a handful of times. The chain carries TRBV12-3 or TRBV12-4 and TRBJ1-2; a possible D gene is TRBD1 (5 bases). The CDR3 covers 14 residues. V was trimmed by 4 bases and J by 3 bases, leaving 12 bases between them. The CDR3 nucleotides read TGTGCCAGCAGTTCACCCCAGGGAGACTATGGCTACACCTTC. As protein: CASSSPQGDYGYTF.

This clonotype was counted a few times. The chain links TRBV27 to TRBJ2-3; TRBD2 agrees at 10 bases. Germline V gene data show CDR1 as MNHEY and CDR2 as SMNVEV (reference sequence). The CDR3 covers 17 residues. With 4 bases clipped from V and 1 base from J, the junction kept 8 bases outside the gene matches. Here the CDR3 DNA reads TGTGCCAGCAGTTCACTCCTGGGGACTAGCGGCACAGATACGCAGTATTTT. It codes for CASSSLLGTSGTDTQYF.

CDR3 DNA: TGTGCCATCAGTGATACAGGGATTGCGTACAATGAGCAGTTCTTC. Encoded protein: CAISDTGIAYNEQFF. This chain joins TRBV10-3 and TRBJ2-1; D perhaps matches TRBD1 (6 bases). V was clipped by 3 bases and J by 4 bases, with 13 bases between them. Germline-derived CDR1 and CDR2 are ENHRY and SYGVKD. This CDR3 spans 15 amino acids.

This clonotype was detected only a few times. The V call is TRBV9, the J call TRBJ2-2; 11 bases are a match to TRBD1. The V gene's germline CDR1 is SGDLS and CDR2 YYNGEE. V shed 3 bases and J 5 bases; nucleotides not matched to a gene: 6. The length of the CDR3 is 16 residues. The CDR3 nucleotides read TGTGCCAGCAGCGGCGGACAGGGGGCTGTTACCGGGGAGCTGTTTTTT. Protein: CASSGGQGAVTGELFF.

This clonotype was picked up a small number of times. This rearrangement joins TRBV7-9 to TRBJ1-2; D is undetermined. The CDR3 extends over 11 amino acids. The V end was cut by 3 bases, the J end by 8 bases, with 7 bases between. CDR1 is SEHNR, CDR2 FQNEAQ, per germline (reference sequence). This chain's CDR3 is CASSFDEGYTF. Here the CDR3 DNA reads TGTGCCAGCAGCTTCGATGAGGGCTACACCTTC. The variable domain in full, completed from reference TRBV7-9 and TRBJ1-2, reads DTGVSQNPRHKITKRGQNVTFRCDPISEHNRLYWYRQTLGQGPEFLTYFQNEAQLEKSRLLSDRFSAERPKGSFSTLEIQRTEQGDSAMYLCASSFDEGYTFGSGTRLTVV.